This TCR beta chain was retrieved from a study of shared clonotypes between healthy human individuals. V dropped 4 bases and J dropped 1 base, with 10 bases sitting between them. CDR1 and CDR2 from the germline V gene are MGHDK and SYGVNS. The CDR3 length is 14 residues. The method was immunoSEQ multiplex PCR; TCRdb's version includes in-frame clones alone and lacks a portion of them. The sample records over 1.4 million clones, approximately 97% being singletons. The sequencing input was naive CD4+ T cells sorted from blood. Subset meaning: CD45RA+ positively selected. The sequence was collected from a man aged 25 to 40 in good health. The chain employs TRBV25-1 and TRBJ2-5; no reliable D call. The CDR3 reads CASSGARPQETQYF. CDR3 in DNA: TGTGCCAGCAGTGGCGCCCGGCCCCAAGAGACCCAGTACTTC. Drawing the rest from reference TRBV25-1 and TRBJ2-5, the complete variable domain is EADIYQTPRYLVIGTGKKITLECSQTMGHDKMYWYQQDPGMELHLIHYSYGVNSTEKGDLSSESTVSRIRTEHFPLTLESARPSHTSQYLCASSGARPQETQYFGPGTRLLVL.